The 32 T cell receptor beta chains given below trace back to one sample, sequenced in a study of shared clonotypes between healthy human individuals. Only in-frame clones appear in the TCRdb table, and some are missing; sequencing was by immunoSEQ multiplex PCR. The sample carries roughly 2,500,000 clones, 93% recorded once. Specimen: naive CD4+ T cells from PBMCs. Subset here: CD45RA+ positively selected. Source of these receptors: a young man in good health. Some clones in this sample may be carry-over from other donors' samples.

The V and J genes are TRBV9 and TRBJ1-2; no definite D call. V was clipped by 3 bases and J by 0 bases, with 9 bases between them. This CDR3 comprises 14 residues. The germline V gene has CDR1 SGDLS and CDR2 YYNGEE. CDR3 coding DNA: TGTGCCAGCAGCGGTGTCACTGCTAACTATGGCTACACCTTC. It is translated as CASSGVTANYGYTF.

The chain carries TRBV7-3 and TRBJ2-1; the match to TRBD2 covers 13 bases. The junction had 19 bases not matched to a gene; V was cut back by 0 bases and J by 14 bases. Germline CDR1 and CDR2: SGHTA and FQGTGA. This CDR3 spans 19 amino acids. CDR3 DNA: TGTGCCAGCAGCTTAACAGCCCCCACTAGCGGGAGGGCCACAATGAGTGAGTTCTTC. It translates to CASSLTAPTSGRATMSEFF.

The chain uses TRBV27 and TRBJ2-1; D might be TRBD1 (6 bases). CDR1 and CDR2 (germline): MNHEY, SMNVEV (reference sequence). Deletions cut 1 base from V and 4 bases from J, with 8 bases between. This CDR3 is built from 14 residues. CDR3 protein: CASSLLGQYNEQFF. CDR3 DNA sequence: TGTGCCAGCAGTTTATTAGGACAGTACAATGAGCAGTTCTTC.

The chain joins TRBV27 to TRBJ2-1; 10 positions match TRBD2. CDR1 MNHEY and CDR2 SMNVEV come from the germline V gene (reference sequence). CDR3 size: 15 residues. V lost 4 bases to trimming and J lost 9 bases; unmatched junction nucleotides: 9. CDR3 nucleotide sequence: TGTGCCAGCAGTTGGTGGCTAGCGGGAGAATCTGAGCAGTTCTTC. Translation: CASSWWLAGESEQFF.

The genes are TRBV11-2 and TRBJ2-7; TRBD1 agrees at 8 bases. The CDR3 is 15 amino acids. The germline gives CDR1 SGHAT, CDR2 FQNNGV. The junction had 9 bases not matched to a gene; V was cut back by 3 bases and J by 5 bases. The CDR3 loop is CASSFRTGSYDEQYF. As DNA, the CDR3 is TGTGCCAGCAGCTTCCGGACAGGGTCTTATGACGAGCAGTACTTC.

This chain joins TRBV19 and TRBJ1-2; 9 bases fit TRBD1. Germline loops: CDR1 LNHDA, CDR2 SQIVND (reference sequence). The CDR3 loop spans 17 amino acids. After removal of 9 bases from V and 3 bases from J, the junction contained 17 bases not matched to a gene. CDR3 loop: CASQPGQGKTGYYGYTF. The CDR3 DNA is TGTGCCAGCCAACCGGGACAGGGAAAAACTGGGTACTATGGCTACACCTTC.

The chain recombines TRBV2 with TRBJ2-2; D gene unclear. The CDR3 consists of 15 residues. Trimming pared 5 bases from V and 5 bases from J, leaving 15 bases between. Germline V gene lookup returns CDR1 SNHLY and CDR2 FYNNEI. CDR3 coding DNA: TGTGCCAGCAGTAAGGACGGGCTGTGGACCGGGGAGCTGTTTTTT. Amino acids: CASSKDGLWTGELFF.

V gene TRBV29-1 combines with J gene TRBJ2-5; 8 nucleotides agree with TRBD2. In germline, CDR1 is SQVTM, CDR2 ANQGSEA. Losses at the gene ends were 6 bases for V and 2 bases for J; bases not matched to a gene: 14. The CDR3 is 16 residues long. CDR3 protein: CSVPGLAGSLQETQYF. DNA of the CDR3: TGCAGCGTCCCCGGTCTAGCGGGTTCCCTTCAAGAGACCCAGTACTTC.

This clone showed up just once. This chain uses TRBV14 with TRBJ2-1; 14 bases are shared with TRBD2. This CDR3 spans 16 amino acids. Germline lookup yields CDR1 SGHDN and CDR2 FVKESK. Losses at the gene ends were 4 bases for V and 10 bases for J; bases not matched to a gene: 9. The CDR3 reads CASSLLTSGRATEQFF. The CDR3 DNA sequence: TGTGCCAGCAGCCTTTTGACTAGCGGGAGGGCCACCGAGCAGTTCTTC.

V gene TRBV6-1 combines with J gene TRBJ1-4, with TRBD1 matching over 7 bases. Looked up from germline, CDR1 is MNHNS and CDR2 is SASEGT. The CDR3 sequence is 14 residues long. V was clipped by 6 bases and J by 8 bases; unmatched bases: 9. CDR3 residues: CASSARDSREKLFF. The CDR3 DNA reads TGTGCCAGCAGCGCCCGGGACAGTCGCGAAAAACTGTTTTTT.

The chain combines TRBV2 with TRBJ2-5, with 9 bases lining up with TRBD2. With 2 bases clipped from V and 5 bases from J, the junction kept 9 bases outside the gene matches. From germline, CDR1 is SNHLY and CDR2 FYNNEI. The CDR3 runs to 16 residues. The CDR3 DNA reads as TGTGCCAGCAGTGAAATAACGGCGGGAGGGAGGGAGACCCAGTACTTC. Its translation is CASSEITAGGRETQYF.

The CDR3 coding sequence is TGTGCCAGCTCACGACTAGCGGGAGTCCCCAATGAGCAGTTCTTC. This encodes CASSRLAGVPNEQFF. This sequence joins TRBV18 and TRBJ2-1; 12 bases fit TRBD2. The germline V gene has CDR1 KGHSH and CDR2 LQKENI. The junction had 4 bases not matched to a gene; V was cut back by 4 bases and J by 6 bases. CDR3 length: 15 amino acids.

This clone was observed a few times. At the DNA level, this CDR3 is encoded by other sequences in the same sample as well. The V gene is TRBV7-3, the J gene TRBJ2-3, with TRBD2 matching 10 bases. Per the germline V gene, CDR1 is SGHTA and CDR2 is FQGTGA. CDR3 size: 14 residues. V lost 2 bases and J lost 5; bases outside the gene matches: 1. The CDR3 DNA sequence: TGTGCCAGCAGCTTACTAGCGGGAGTAGATACGCAGTATTTT. It codes for CASSLLAGVDTQYF.

The chain joins TRBV19 to TRBJ1-1; 12 bases map to TRBD1. V trimming: 8 bases; J trimming: 4 bases; junction bases outside the gene matches: 14. Germline V CDR1 and CDR2: LNHDA, SQIVND (reference sequence). This CDR3 spans 17 amino acids. CDR3 DNA: TGTGCCAGTGTCAACCGCGGGACAGGGGGCAGCGGCACTGAAGCTTTCTTT. It encodes CASVNRGTGGSGTEAFF. The full variable domain, rest sourced from reference TRBV19 and TRBJ1-1, is DGGITQSPKYLFRKEGQNVTLSCEQNLNHDAMYWYRQDPGQGLRLIYYSQIVNDFQKGDIAEGYSVSREKKESFPLTVTSAQKNPTAFYLCASVNRGTGGSGTEAFFGQGTRLTVV.

The rearrangement uses TRBV11-2 and TRBJ2-5, with TRBD2 as a possible D gene (6 bases). V shed 2 bases and J shed 2 bases, with 21 bases lying between them. Germline V CDR1 and CDR2: SGHAT, FQNNGV. The CDR3 is 18 residues long. The CDR3 spells CASSLRVRQGAGQETQYF. In DNA form, the CDR3 reads TGTGCCAGCAGCTTAAGAGTTCGGCAGGGAGCGGGTCAAGAGACCCAGTACTTC.

V is TRBV30 and J is TRBJ2-5; D may be TRBD1 (6 bases). From germline, CDR1 is GTSNPN and CDR2 SVGIG (reference sequence). The CDR3 consists of 14 residues. V was trimmed by 4 bases and J by 2 bases, leaving 14 bases between them. CDR3 protein: CAWNTKQGQETQYF. The CDR3 DNA sequence: TGTGCCTGGAACACAAAACAGGGACAAGAGACCCAGTACTTC.

The rearrangement joins TRBV2 to TRBJ1-4, with D unclear. The V end lost 3 bases, the J end lost 7 bases, and 12 bases lay between the germline ends. In germline, CDR1 is SNHLY, CDR2 FYNNEI. The CDR3 is 14 amino acids. The CDR3 DNA reads TGTGCCAGCAGTGAGATGGGGTTGGGTGAAAAACTGTTTTTT. Its translation is CASSEMGLGEKLFF.

The V and J genes are TRBV19 and TRBJ1-5, with D possibly being TRBD1 (6 bases). The CDR3 has 16 residues. Trimming removed 5 bases from V and 1 base from J, with 15 bases in between. Germline loops: CDR1 LNHDA, CDR2 SQIVND (reference sequence). For the CDR3, the DNA is TGTGCCAGTAGTTTACGAAGGGACAAAAGCAATCAGCCCCAGCATTTT. Encoded protein: CASSLRRDKSNQPQHF. The complete variable domain, with remaining parts taken from reference TRBV19 and TRBJ1-5, reads DGGITQSPKYLFRKEGQNVTLSCEQNLNHDAMYWYRQDPGQGLRLIYYSQIVNDFQKGDIAEGYSVSREKKESFPLTVTSAQKNPTAFYLCASSLRRDKSNQPQHFGDGTRLSIL.

The rearrangement uses TRBV30 and TRBJ1-2; 7 bases map to TRBD1. Per the germline V gene, CDR1 is GTSNPN and CDR2 is SVGIG (reference sequence). V dropped 5 bases and J dropped 2; count of bases not matched to a gene: 11. This CDR3 is built from 15 residues. This chain's CDR3 is CAWGGQFVMNYGYTF. The DNA for the CDR3 is TGTGCCTGGGGGGGACAGTTCGTAATGAACTATGGCTACACCTTC.

This rearrangement joins TRBV5-1 to TRBJ2-5; 11 nucleotides match TRBD2. The V gene end was trimmed by 0 bases and the J gene end by 4 bases; junction bases not matched to a gene: 5. This CDR3 is 16 amino acids long. The germline V gene encodes CDR1 SGHRS and CDR2 YFSETQ. Written as DNA, the CDR3 is TGCGCCAGCAGCTTGGCAGTTAGCGGGAGGGGAGAGACCCAGTACTTC. This codes for CASSLAVSGRGETQYF.

This clone showed up just a few times. The rearrangement links TRBV30 to TRBJ1-2; D is unresolved. The CDR3 loop spans 10 amino acids. Per the germline V gene, CDR1 is GTSNPN and CDR2 is SVGIG (reference sequence). Trimming removed 4 bases at V and 2 bases at J, with 2 bases between. The CDR3 here is CAWKNYGYTF. The CDR3 bases are TGTGCCTGGAAAAACTATGGCTACACCTTC.

The chain carries TRBV30 and TRBJ2-5; either TRBD1 or TRBD2 may fit D (5 bases each). Germline CDR1 and CDR2: GTSNPN and SVGIG (reference sequence). This CDR3 region has 13 residues. Deletions cut 6 bases from V and 7 bases from J, with 18 bases between. CDR3 nucleotides: TGTGCCTGTACCGGGACCGGGTTTTGGACCCAGTACTTC. Residues: CACTGTGFWTQYF.

The chain employs TRBV18 and TRBJ2-2; 14 bases are a match to TRBD2. Germline CDR1 and CDR2: KGHSH and LQKENI. There are 19 residues in the CDR3. V shed 4 bases and J 6 bases; nucleotides not matched to a gene: 13. CDR3 nucleotides: TGTGCCAGCTCACTCCGACAGACGGGACTAGCGGGAGTGTCCGGGGAGCTGTTTTTT. This gives the protein CASSLRQTGLAGVSGELFF.

The J gene is TRBJ2-3, the V gene TRBV10-3; TRBD1 might be the D (6 bases). CDR1 is ENHRY, CDR2 SYGVKD, per germline. The CDR3 sequence is 14 residues long. V lost 9 bases and J lost 0, with 13 bases in between. The CDR3 sequence is CAMGSDSSTDTQYF. CDR3 nucleotides: TGTGCCATGGGCTCGGACAGTAGCACAGATACGCAGTATTTT.

The chain is built from TRBV20-1 and TRBJ2-3; D call uncertain. Trimming took off 7 bases at V and 2 bases at J, with 7 bases between the two ends. Germline-derived CDR1 and CDR2 are DFQATT and SNEGSKA (reference sequence). The CDR3 is made up of 11 amino acids. In DNA, the CDR3 is TGCAGTGTGAGGATCACAGATACGCAGTATTTT. The encoded protein is CSVRITDTQYF.

The rearrangement links TRBV4-3 to TRBJ2-7; the D gene is possibly TRBD2 (6 bases). This CDR3 is built from 17 residues. Germline CDR1 and CDR2: LGHNA and YSLEER. V shed 1 base and J shed 2 bases, with 18 bases lying between them. The DNA for the CDR3 is TGCGCCAGCAGCCAAGGTCGGCCTAGTCGGGAGCCCTACGAGCAGTACTTC. This sequence encodes CASSQGRPSREPYEQYF.

V and J are TRBV15 and TRBJ2-3, with 11 positions matching TRBD2. This CDR3 has 15 amino acids. Germline CDR1 and CDR2: LNHNV and YYDKDF (reference sequence). Trimming removed 4 bases from V and 5 bases from J; junction bases left unmatched: 5. The CDR3, as DNA: TGTGCCACCAGCAAACTAGCGGGAGCGTTAGATACGCAGTATTTT. It yields the protein CATSKLAGALDTQYF.

This chain links TRBV30 with TRBJ2-2, with no clear D. The CDR3 runs 12 residues. Germline CDR1 is GTSNPN and CDR2 is SVGIG (reference sequence). Between the trimmed V and J ends, which lost 4 bases and 7 bases, there was a span of 10 bases. Written as DNA, the CDR3 is TGTGCCTGGATTGGTTCGGGCGGGGAGCTGTTTTTT. It translates to CAWIGSGGELFF.

The genes are TRBV5-4 and TRBJ1-1, with 7 bases that match TRBD1. Germline lookup yields CDR1 SGHNT and CDR2 YYREEE (reference sequence). The CDR3 has 13 residues. The V gene end was trimmed by 5 bases and the J gene end by 0 bases; junction bases not matched to a gene: 1. CDR3 amino acids: CASRTGLNTEAFF. The CDR3 DNA is TGTGCCAGCAGGACAGGGCTGAACACTGAAGCTTTCTTT.

The chain is built from TRBV6-6 and TRBJ2-3; D perhaps matches TRBD2 (6 bases). Germline V gene data show CDR1 as MNHNY and CDR2 as SVGAGI (reference sequence). Trimming shortened V by 6 bases and J by 2 bases, and 12 bases separated the two germline ends. The CDR3 loop spans 14 amino acids. The CDR3 region is CASRSGVITDTQYF. CDR3 DNA sequence: TGTGCCAGCAGATCGGGAGTAATCACAGATACGCAGTATTTT.

The V call is TRBV11-2, the J call TRBJ2-7, with D tentatively TRBD2 (6 bases). This CDR3 contains 14 residues. From germline, CDR1 is SGHAT and CDR2 FQNNGV. The V end lost 2 bases, the J end lost 7 bases, and 15 bases lay between the germline ends. The CDR3 here is CASSLTSSFVEQYF. CDR3 coding DNA: TGTGCCAGCAGCTTAACTAGCAGCTTCGTAGAGCAGTACTTC.

The J gene is TRBJ2-2, the V gene TRBV9; D perhaps matches TRBD2 (6 bases). Germline V CDR1 and CDR2: SGDLS, YYNGEE. The CDR3 length is 15 residues. V lost 0 bases and J 7 bases, leaving 13 bases between the germline ends. In DNA form, the CDR3 reads TGTGCCAGCAGCGTAGTTTCGGGGGAAATCGGGGAGCTGTTTTTT. Translation gives CASSVVSGEIGELFF.